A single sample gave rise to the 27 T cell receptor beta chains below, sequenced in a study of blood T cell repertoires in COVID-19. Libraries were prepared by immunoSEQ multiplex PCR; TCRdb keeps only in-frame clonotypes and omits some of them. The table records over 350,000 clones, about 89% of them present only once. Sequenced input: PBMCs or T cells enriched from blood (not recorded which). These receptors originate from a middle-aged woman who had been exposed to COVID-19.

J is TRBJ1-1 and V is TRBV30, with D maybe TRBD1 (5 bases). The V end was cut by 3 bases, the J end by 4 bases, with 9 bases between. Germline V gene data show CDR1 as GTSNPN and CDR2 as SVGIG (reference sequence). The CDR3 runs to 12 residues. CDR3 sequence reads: CAWRGHSTEAFF. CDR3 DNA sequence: TGTGCCTGGAGGGGGCACAGCACTGAAGCTTTCTTT.

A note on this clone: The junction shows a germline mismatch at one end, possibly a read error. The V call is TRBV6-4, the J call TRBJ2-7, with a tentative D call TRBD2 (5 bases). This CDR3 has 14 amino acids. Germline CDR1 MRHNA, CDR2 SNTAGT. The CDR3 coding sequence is TGTGCCAGCAGCCCCTGGGCTAGCTCCAACGAGCAGTACTTC. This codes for CASSPWASSNEQYF.

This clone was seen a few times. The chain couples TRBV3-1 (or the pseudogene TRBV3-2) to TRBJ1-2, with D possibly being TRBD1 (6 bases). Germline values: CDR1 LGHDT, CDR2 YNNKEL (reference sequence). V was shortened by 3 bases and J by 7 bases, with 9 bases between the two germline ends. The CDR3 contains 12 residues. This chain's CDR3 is CASSQGAGGYTF. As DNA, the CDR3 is TGTGCCAGCAGCCAGGGGGCGGGTGGCTACACCTTC.

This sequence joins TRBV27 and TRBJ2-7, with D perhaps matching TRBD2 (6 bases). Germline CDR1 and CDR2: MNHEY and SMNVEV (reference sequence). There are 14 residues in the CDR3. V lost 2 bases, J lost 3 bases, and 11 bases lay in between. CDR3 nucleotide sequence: TGTGCCAGCAGTTTAACGACCGGGAGCTACGAGCAGTACTTC. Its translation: CASSLTTGSYEQYF.

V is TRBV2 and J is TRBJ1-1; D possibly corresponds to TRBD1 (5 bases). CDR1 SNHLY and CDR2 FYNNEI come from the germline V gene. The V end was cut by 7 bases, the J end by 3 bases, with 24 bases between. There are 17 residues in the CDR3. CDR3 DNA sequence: TGTGCCAGCATGTGGTCGGGAGGGGTGGAGAGGGACACTGAAGCTTTCTTT. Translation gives CASMWSGGVERDTEAFF.

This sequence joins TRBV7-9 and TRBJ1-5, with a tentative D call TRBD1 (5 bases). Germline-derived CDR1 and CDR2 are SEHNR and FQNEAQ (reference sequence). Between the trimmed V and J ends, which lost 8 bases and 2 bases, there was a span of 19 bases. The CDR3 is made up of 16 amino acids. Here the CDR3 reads CASGASGGGRNQPQHF. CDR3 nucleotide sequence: TGTGCCAGCGGTGCCTCCGGGGGTGGCCGCAATCAGCCCCAGCATTTT.

Here the CDR3 reads CASSPRLAGGELFF. The DNA for the CDR3 is TGTGCCAGTAGTCCCCGGCTAGCCGGCGGGGAGCTGTTTTTT. V gene TRBV19 combines with J gene TRBJ2-2; weak D call: TRBD2 (5 bases). The CDR3 sequence is 14 residues long. V dropped 5 bases and J dropped 7 bases, with 14 bases sitting between them. Per germline, CDR1 LNHDA and CDR2 SQIVND (reference sequence). Supplemented by reference TRBV19 and TRBJ2-2, the full variable domain reads DGGITQSPKYLFRKEGQNVTLSCEQNLNHDAMYWYRQDPGQGLRLIYYSQIVNDFQKGDIAEGYSVSREKKESFPLTVTSAQKNPTAFYLCASSPRLAGGELFFGEGSRLTVL.

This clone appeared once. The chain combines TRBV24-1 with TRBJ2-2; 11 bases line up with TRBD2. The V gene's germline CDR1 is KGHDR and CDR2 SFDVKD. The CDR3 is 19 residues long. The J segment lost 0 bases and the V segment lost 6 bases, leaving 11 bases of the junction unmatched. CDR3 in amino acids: CATSRAPGLAATNTGELFF. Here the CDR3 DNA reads TGTGCCACCAGTAGAGCTCCGGGACTAGCGGCTACGAACACCGGGGAGCTGTTTTTT.

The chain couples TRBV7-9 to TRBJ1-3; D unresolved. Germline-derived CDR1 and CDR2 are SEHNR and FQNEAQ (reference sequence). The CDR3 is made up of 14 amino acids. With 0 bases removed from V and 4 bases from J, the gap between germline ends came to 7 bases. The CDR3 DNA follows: TGTGCCAGCAGCTTAGCTGGGAGCGGAAACACCATATATTTT. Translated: CASSLAGSGNTIYF.

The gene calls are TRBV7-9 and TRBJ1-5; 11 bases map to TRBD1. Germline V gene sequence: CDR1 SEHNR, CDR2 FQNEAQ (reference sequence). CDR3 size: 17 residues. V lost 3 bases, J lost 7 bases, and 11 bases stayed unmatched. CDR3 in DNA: TGTGCCAGCAGCTTTTTTTTCGGACAGGGGGCAGGACAGCCCCAGCATTTT. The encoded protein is CASSFFFGQGAGQPQHF. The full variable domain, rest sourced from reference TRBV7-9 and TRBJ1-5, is DTGVSQNPRHKITKRGQNVTFRCDPISEHNRLYWYRQTLGQGPEFLTYFQNEAQLEKSRLLSDRFSAERPKGSFSTLEIQRTEQGDSAMYLCASSFFFGQGAGQPQHFGDGTRLSIL.

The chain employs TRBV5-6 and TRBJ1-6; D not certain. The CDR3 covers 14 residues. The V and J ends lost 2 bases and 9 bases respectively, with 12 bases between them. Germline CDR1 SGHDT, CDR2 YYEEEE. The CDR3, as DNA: TGTGCCAGCAGCTTCAGTCGGGTGGGTTCACCCCTCCACTTT. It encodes CASSFSRVGSPLHF.

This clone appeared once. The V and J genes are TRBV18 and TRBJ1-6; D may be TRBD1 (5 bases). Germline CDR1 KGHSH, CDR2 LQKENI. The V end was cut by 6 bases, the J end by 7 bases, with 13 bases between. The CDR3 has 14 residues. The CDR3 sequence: CASSRDGKNSPLHF. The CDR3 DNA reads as TGTGCCAGCTCGCGGGACGGAAAAAATTCACCCCTCCACTTT.

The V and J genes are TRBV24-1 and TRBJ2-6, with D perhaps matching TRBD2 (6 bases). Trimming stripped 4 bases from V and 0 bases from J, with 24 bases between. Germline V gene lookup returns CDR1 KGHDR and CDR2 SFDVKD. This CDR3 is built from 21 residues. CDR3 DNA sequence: TGTGCCACCAGTGAATCCAACGTACAGAGGGGAGGATACTCTGGGGCCAACGTCCTGACTTTC. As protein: CATSESNVQRGGYSGANVLTF.

CDR3 sequence: CSVESGRGGFYGYTF. The DNA of the CDR3 is TGCAGCGTTGAATCAGGGAGAGGGGGATTCTATGGCTACACCTTC. V is TRBV29-1 and J is TRBJ1-2; maybe TRBD1 (6 bases). Germline V gene sequence: CDR1 SQVTM, CDR2 ANQGSEA. V was pared by 2 bases and J by 4 bases, with 17 bases between. The CDR3 is 15 residues long.

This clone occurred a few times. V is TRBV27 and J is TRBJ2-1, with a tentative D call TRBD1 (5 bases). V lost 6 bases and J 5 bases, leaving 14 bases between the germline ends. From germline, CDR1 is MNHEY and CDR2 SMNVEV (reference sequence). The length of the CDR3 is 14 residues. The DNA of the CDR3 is TGTGCCAGCAGACAGGAAGGTTACCACAATGAGCAGTTCTTC. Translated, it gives CASRQEGYHNEQFF.

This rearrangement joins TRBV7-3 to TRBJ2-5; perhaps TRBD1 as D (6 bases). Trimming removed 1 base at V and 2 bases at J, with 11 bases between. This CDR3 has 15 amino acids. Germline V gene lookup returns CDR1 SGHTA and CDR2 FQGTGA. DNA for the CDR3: TGTGCCAGCAGCTTAATGGGAACAGGGCAAGAGACCCAGTACTTC. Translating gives CASSLMGTGQETQYF. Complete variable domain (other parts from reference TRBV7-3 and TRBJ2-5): GAGVSQTPSNKVTEKGKYVELRCDPISGHTALYWYRQSLGQGPEFLIYFQGTGAADDSGLPNDRFFAVRPEGSVSTLKIQRTERGDSAVYLCASSLMGTGQETQYFGPGTRLLVL.

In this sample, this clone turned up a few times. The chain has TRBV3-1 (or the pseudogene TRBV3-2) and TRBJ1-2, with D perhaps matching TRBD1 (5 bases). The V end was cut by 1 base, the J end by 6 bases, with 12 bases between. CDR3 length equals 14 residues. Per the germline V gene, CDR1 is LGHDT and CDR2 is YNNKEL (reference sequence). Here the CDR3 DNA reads TGTGCCAGCAGCCAAGCAGGGAAATGGAATGGCTACACCTTC. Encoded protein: CASSQAGKWNGYTF.

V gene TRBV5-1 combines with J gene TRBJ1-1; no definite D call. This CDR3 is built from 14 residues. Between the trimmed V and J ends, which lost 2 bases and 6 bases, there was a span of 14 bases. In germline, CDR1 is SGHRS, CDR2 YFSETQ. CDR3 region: CASSLGVSEAEAFF. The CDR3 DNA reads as TGCGCCAGCAGCTTAGGAGTTTCGGAAGCTGAAGCTTTCTTT.

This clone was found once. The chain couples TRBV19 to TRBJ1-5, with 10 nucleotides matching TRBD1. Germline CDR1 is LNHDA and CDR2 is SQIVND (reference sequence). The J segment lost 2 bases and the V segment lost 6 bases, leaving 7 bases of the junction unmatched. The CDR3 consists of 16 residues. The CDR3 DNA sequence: TGTGCCAGTAGCACCCCGACAGGGGGCGGCAATCAGCCCCAGCATTTT. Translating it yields CASSTPTGGGNQPQHF. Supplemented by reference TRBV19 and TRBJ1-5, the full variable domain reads DGGITQSPKYLFRKEGQNVTLSCEQNLNHDAMYWYRQDPGQGLRLIYYSQIVNDFQKGDIAEGYSVSREKKESFPLTVTSAQKNPTAFYLCASSTPTGGGNQPQHFGDGTRLSIL.

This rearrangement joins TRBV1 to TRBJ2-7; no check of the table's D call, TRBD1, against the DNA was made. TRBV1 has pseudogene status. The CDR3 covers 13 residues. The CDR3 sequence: CTTPDRGLDEQYF. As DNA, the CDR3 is TGCACCACACCGGACAGGGGGCTCGACGAGCAGTACTTC.

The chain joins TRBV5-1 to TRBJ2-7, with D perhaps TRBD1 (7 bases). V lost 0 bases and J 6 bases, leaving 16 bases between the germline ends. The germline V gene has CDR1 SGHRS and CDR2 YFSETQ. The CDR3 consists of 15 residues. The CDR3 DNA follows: TGCGCCAGCAGCTTGGCAGGGGGGCGCGTCGGCGAGCAGTACTTC. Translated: CASSLAGGRVGEQYF.

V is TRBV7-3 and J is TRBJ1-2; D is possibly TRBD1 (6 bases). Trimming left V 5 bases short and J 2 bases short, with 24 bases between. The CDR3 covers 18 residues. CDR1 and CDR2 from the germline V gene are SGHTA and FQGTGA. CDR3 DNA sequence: TGTGCCAGCAGCCCATCGGGGGGCGTGCGACGTCCGAACTATGGCTACACCTTC. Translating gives CASSPSGGVRRPNYGYTF.

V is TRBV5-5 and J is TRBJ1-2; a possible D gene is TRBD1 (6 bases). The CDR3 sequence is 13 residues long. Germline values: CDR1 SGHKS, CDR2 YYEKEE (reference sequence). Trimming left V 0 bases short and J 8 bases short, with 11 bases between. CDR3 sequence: CASSLVGAGGYTF. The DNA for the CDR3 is TGTGCCAGCAGCTTGGTGGGGGCTGGGGGCTACACCTTC.

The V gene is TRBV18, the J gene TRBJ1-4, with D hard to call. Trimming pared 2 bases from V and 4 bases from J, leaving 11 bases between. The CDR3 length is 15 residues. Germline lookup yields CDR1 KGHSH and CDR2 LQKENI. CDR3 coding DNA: TGTGCCAGCTCACCATCGGAGGGAATTAATGAAAAACTGTTTTTT. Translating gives CASSPSEGINEKLFF.

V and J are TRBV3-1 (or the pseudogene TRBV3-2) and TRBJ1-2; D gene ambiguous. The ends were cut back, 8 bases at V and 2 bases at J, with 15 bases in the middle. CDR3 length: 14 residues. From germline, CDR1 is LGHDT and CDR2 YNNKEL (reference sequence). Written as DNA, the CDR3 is TGTGCCAGCCGCGGGCCCGGGCGGAACTATGGCTACACCTTC. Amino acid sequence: CASRGPGRNYGYTF.

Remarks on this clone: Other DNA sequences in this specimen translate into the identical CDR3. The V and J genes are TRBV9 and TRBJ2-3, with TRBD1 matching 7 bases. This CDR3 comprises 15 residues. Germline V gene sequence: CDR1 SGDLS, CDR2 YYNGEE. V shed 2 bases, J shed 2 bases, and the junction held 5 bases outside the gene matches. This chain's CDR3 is CASSVGRGSTDTQYF. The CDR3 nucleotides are TGTGCCAGCAGCGTCGGCAGGGGGTCCACAGATACGCAGTATTTT.

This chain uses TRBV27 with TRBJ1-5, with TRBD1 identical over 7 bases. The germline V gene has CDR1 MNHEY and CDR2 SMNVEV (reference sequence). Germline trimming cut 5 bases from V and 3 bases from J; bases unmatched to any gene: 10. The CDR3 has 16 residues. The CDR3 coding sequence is TGTGCCAGCAGTCTAACCGGGACAGCGAACAATCAGCCCCAGCATTTT. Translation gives CASSLTGTANNQPQHF.